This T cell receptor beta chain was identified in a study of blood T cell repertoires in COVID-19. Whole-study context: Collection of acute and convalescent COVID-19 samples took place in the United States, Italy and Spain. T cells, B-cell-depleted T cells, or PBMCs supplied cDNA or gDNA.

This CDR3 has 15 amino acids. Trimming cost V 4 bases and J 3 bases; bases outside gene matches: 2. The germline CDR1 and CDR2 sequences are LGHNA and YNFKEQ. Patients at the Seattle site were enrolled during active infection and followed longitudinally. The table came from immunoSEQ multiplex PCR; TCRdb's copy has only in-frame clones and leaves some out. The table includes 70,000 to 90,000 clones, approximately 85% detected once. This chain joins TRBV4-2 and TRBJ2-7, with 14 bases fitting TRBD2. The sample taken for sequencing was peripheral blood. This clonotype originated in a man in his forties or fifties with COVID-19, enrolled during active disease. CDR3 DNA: TGTGCCAGCAGCCGGGGACTAGCGGGAGTCTACGAGCAGTACTTC. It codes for CASSRGLAGVYEQYF.